The 19 T cell receptor beta chains presented below share a single source sample, sequenced in a study of Siglec-9 on CD8 T cells in melanoma. Produced via immunoSEQ multiplex PCR; TCRdb's table is partial and in-frame only. The sample has about 30,000 clones, roughly 80% seen once. Input material: Siglec-9- CD8+ T cells sorted from blood. The origin of the receptors is a human donor in good health.

This chain connects TRBV19 to TRBJ2-7; 9 bases line up with TRBD1. Unmatched junction bases numbered 12, after V lost 11 bases and J lost 4 bases. Germline CDR1 LNHDA, CDR2 SQIVND (reference sequence). The CDR3 extends over 14 amino acids. DNA for the CDR3: TGTGCCGTAGCTCCGGGACAGGGTGCGTACGAGCAGTACTTC. Translated: CAVAPGQGAYEQYF.

The chain couples TRBV29-1 to TRBJ1-2, with D maybe TRBD1 (5 bases). Germline V lookup: CDR1 SQVTM, CDR2 ANQGSEA. The CDR3 has 13 amino acids. V was clipped by 2 bases and J by 6 bases, with 13 bases between them. The CDR3 DNA sequence: TGCAGCGTTGAAAAGGGGTGGATCGATGGCTACACCTTC. It translates to CSVEKGWIDGYTF.

This sequence joins TRBV10-2 and TRBJ1-6; no definite D call. The CDR3 is made up of 13 amino acids. Between the trimmed V and J ends, which lost 6 bases and 3 bases, there was a span of 6 bases. The germline V gene has CDR1 WSHSY and CDR2 SAAADI. The CDR3 region is CASRGLYNSPLHF. The CDR3 bases are TGCGCCAGCAGGGGCCTCTATAATTCACCCCTCCACTTT.

CDR3 loop: CASSIKSGGHEQYF. For the CDR3, the DNA is TGCGCCAGCAGTATCAAATCTGGGGGGCACGAGCAGTACTTC. This chain links TRBV4-1 with TRBJ2-7; D may match TRBD1 or TRBD2 (6 bases each). Germline loops: CDR1 MGHRA, CDR2 YSYEKL. The ends were cut back, 6 bases at V and 5 bases at J, with 17 bases in the middle. This CDR3 comprises 14 residues.

The chain recombines TRBV9 with TRBJ2-1; 7 bases line up with TRBD1. The CDR3 extends over 14 amino acids. CDR1 and CDR2 from the germline V gene are SGDLS and YYNGEE. V lost 0 bases to trimming and J lost 5 bases; unmatched junction nucleotides: 2. The CDR3 DNA sequence: TGTGCCAGCAGCGTAGGACAGGGACACAATGAGCAGTTCTTC. Translating it yields CASSVGQGHNEQFF.

CDR3 protein: CASSSPDPRDGYTF. The CDR3 nucleotides are TGTGCCAGCAGCTCCCCGGACCCCCGCGATGGCTACACCTTC. The chain uses TRBV13 and TRBJ1-2; D unresolved. Trimming took 4 bases from V and 6 from J, leaving 15 bases between them. CDR3 length equals 14 residues. CDR1 and CDR2 from the germline V gene are PRHDT and FYEKMQ (reference sequence).

J is TRBJ2-1 and V is TRBV6-1, with D unresolved. This CDR3 is 15 amino acids long. V lost 2 bases and J lost 6, with 14 bases in between. Germline loops: CDR1 MNHNS, CDR2 SASEGT. For the CDR3, the DNA is TGTGCCAGCAGTGAATCCTCGGGCTATCCCAATGAGCAGTTCTTC. Protein product: CASSESSGYPNEQFF.

The rearrangement uses TRBV11-2 and TRBJ2-2; 7 bases agree with TRBD1. CDR3 length equals 14 residues. Germline V lookup: CDR1 SGHAT, CDR2 FQNNGV. The V gene end was trimmed by 5 bases and the J gene end by 8 bases; junction bases not matched to a gene: 8. Here the CDR3 reads CASSTGQLGGELFF. The CDR3 DNA reads as TGTGCCAGCAGCACGGGACAGCTCGGAGGGGAGCTGTTTTTT.

In this sample, this clone turned up a few times. V is TRBV7-9 and J is TRBJ1-2, with D unclear. Per germline, CDR1 SEHNR and CDR2 FQNEAQ (reference sequence). CDR3 length: 13 amino acids. The V and J ends lost 1 base and 10 bases respectively, with 13 bases between them. As DNA, the CDR3 is TGTGCCAGCAGCTTAGACGAGCGGGCGATCTACACCTTC. It is translated as CASSLDERAIYTF.

The chain uses TRBV5-1 and TRBJ2-5, with D tentatively TRBD1 (6 bases). Trimming shortened V by 4 bases and J by 1 base, and 11 bases separated the two germline ends. This CDR3 comprises 14 residues. Germline CDR1 reads SGHRS; CDR2 reads YFSETQ. CDR3 DNA: TGCGCCAGCAGCCCGGGACACCTCCAAGAGACCCAGTACTTC. Translation gives CASSPGHLQETQYF.

The genes are TRBV19 and TRBJ2-2; TRBD1 matches 7 bases. The CDR3 has 13 amino acids. With V trimmed by 7 bases and J by 7 bases, 6 bases remained unmatched. CDR1 and CDR2 from the germline V gene are LNHDA and SQIVND (reference sequence). The CDR3 loop reads CASKTGPHGELFF. As DNA, the CDR3 is TGTGCCAGTAAGACAGGGCCCCACGGGGAGCTGTTTTTT.

CDR3 bases: TGTGCCAGCAGCCAAGCCAGGGGGCGCGACGAGCAGTACTTC. It is translated as CASSQARGRDEQYF. The chain links TRBV14 to TRBJ2-7, with 8 nucleotides matching TRBD1. The trim removed 1 base at V and 5 bases at J, leaving 4 bases unmatched. CDR3 length: 14 residues. Germline CDR1 and CDR2: SGHDN and FVKESK.

This rearrangement joins TRBV13 to TRBJ2-1, with 10 bases identical to TRBD2. V lost 5 bases, J lost 6 bases, and 16 bases stayed unmatched. Per the germline V gene, CDR1 is PRHDT and CDR2 is FYEKMQ (reference sequence). The CDR3 is 18 amino acids. The CDR3 nucleotides are TGTGCCAGCAGCCCCCCCAGGGTCAGCGGGAGGGCCCGCAATGAGCAGTTCTTC. It codes for CASSPPRVSGRARNEQFF.

CDR3 DNA sequence: TGTGCTACCCCCAAGGGACCCCCCGGGGCAGATACGCAGTATTTT. Amino acids: CATPKGPPGADTQYF. The chain recombines TRBV12-5 with TRBJ2-3; either TRBD1 or TRBD2 may supply D (5 bases each). The CDR3 is 15 amino acids. Trimming stripped 10 bases from V and 4 bases from J, with 21 bases between. Germline values: CDR1 LGHNT, CDR2 FRNRAP.

The chain employs TRBV5-5 and TRBJ2-7; D may be TRBD1 or TRBD2 (6 bases each). This CDR3 is built from 13 residues. Trimming shortened V by 2 bases and J by 7 bases, and 13 bases separated the two germline ends. Germline V CDR1 and CDR2: SGHKS, YYEKEE (reference sequence). The CDR3 DNA is TGTGCCAGCAGCTTTTCGGGGGCGCGGGAGCAGTACGTC. Amino acids: CASSFSGAREQYV.

The rearrangement links TRBV30 to TRBJ2-2; 9 nucleotides align to TRBD1. The CDR3 covers 14 residues. V was pared by 6 bases and J by 4 bases, with 6 bases of the junction left unmatched. Germline loops: CDR1 GTSNPN, CDR2 SVGIG (reference sequence). CDR3 region: CACPGQGITGELFF. The CDR3 DNA follows: TGTGCCTGCCCCGGACAGGGGATCACCGGGGAGCTGTTTTTT.

V is TRBV27 and J is TRBJ2-3, with 11 bases aligning to TRBD2. The CDR3 loop spans 15 amino acids. V was pared by 8 bases and J by 7 bases, with 11 bases of the junction left unmatched. CDR1 is MNHEY, CDR2 SMNVEV, per germline (reference sequence). The CDR3 loop is CASAPGLADPNTQYF. CDR3 bases: TGTGCCAGCGCTCCGGGACTAGCGGATCCTAATACGCAGTATTTT.

The chain joins TRBV11-2 to TRBJ1-5, with 10 nucleotides matching TRBD1. The V and J ends lost 1 base and 0 bases, in that order; junction bases with no gene match: 6. The CDR3 totals 18 residues. The germline CDR1 and CDR2 sequences are SGHAT and FQNNGV. The CDR3 here is CASSLGGQGTYSNQPQHF. CDR3 nucleotides: TGTGCCAGCAGCTTAGGGGGACAGGGGACCTATAGCAATCAGCCCCAGCATTTT.

In its sample, this clone was seen once. V and J are TRBV10-3 and TRBJ2-1; a possible D gene is TRBD2 (5 bases). V lost 5 bases, J lost 3 bases, and 17 bases lay in between. CDR3 length equals 16 residues. Germline V gives CDR1 ENHRY, CDR2 SYGVKD. The CDR3 spells CAISIKDGKNYNEQFF. In DNA, the CDR3 is TGTGCCATCAGTATAAAGGACGGGAAGAACTACAATGAGCAGTTCTTC.